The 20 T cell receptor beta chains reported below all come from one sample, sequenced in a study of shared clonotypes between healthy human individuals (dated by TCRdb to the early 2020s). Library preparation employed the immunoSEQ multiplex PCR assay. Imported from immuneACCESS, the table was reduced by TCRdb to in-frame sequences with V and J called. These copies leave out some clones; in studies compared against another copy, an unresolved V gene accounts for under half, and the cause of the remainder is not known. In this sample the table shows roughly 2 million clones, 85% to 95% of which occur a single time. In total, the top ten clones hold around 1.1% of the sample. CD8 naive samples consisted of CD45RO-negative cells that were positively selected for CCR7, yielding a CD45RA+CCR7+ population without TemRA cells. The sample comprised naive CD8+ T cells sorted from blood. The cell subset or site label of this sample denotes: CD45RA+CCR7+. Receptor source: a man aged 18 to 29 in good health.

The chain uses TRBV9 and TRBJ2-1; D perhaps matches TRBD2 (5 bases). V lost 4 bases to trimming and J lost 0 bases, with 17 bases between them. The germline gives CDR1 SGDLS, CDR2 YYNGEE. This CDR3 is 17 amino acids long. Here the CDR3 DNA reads TGTGCCAGCAGCCTCGAGGTTTTAGCGAGCTCCTACAATGAGCAGTTCTTC. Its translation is CASSLEVLASSYNEQFF.

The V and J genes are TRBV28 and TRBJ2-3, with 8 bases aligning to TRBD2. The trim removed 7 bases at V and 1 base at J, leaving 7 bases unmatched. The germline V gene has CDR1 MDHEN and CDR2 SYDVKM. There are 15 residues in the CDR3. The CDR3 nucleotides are TGTGCCAGCACCCCCGTCGGGAGGGGCACAGATACGCAGTATTTT. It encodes CASTPVGRGTDTQYF.

The CDR3 protein is CASSPVGHEQYF. In DNA, the CDR3 is TGTGCCAGCAGCCCCGTTGGCCACGAGCAGTACTTC. The chain has TRBV14 and TRBJ2-7; D gene uncertain. Germline assignment: CDR1 SGHDN and CDR2 FVKESK. Trimming took 4 bases from V and 5 from J, leaving 9 bases between them. CDR3 length: 12 amino acids.

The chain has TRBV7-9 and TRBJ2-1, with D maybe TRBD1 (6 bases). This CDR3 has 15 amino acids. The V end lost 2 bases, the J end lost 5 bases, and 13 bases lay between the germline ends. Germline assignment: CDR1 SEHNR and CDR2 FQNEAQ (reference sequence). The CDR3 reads CASSLLPGDNNEQFF. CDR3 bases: TGTGCCAGCAGCTTACTGCCAGGGGATAACAATGAGCAGTTCTTC.

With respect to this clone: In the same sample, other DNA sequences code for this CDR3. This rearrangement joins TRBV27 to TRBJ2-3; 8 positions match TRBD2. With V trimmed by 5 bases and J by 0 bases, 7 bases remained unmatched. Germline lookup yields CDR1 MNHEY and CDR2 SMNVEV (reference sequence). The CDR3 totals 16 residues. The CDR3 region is CASSPISGSSTDTQYF. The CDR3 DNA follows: TGTGCCAGCAGTCCAATAAGCGGGAGTAGCACAGATACGCAGTATTTT.

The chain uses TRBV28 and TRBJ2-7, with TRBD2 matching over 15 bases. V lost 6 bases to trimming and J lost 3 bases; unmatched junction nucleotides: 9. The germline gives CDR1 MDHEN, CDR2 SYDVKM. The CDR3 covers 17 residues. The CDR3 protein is CASSPGTSGGPNYEQYF. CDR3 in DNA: TGTGCCAGCAGCCCCGGGACTAGCGGGGGGCCCAACTACGAGCAGTACTTC.

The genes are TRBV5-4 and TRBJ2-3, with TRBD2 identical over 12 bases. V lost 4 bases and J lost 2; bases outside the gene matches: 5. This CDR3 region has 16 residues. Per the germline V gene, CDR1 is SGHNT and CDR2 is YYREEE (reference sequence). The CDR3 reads CASSPRTSGNTDTQYF. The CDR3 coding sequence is TGTGCCAGCAGCCCCCGGACTAGCGGGAACACAGATACGCAGTATTTT.

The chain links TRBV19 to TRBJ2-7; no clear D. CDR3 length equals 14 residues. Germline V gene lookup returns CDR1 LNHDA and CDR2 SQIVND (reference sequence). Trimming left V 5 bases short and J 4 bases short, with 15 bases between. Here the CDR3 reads CASSAKGAGYEQYF. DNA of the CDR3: TGTGCCAGTAGTGCGAAGGGTGCTGGATACGAGCAGTACTTC.

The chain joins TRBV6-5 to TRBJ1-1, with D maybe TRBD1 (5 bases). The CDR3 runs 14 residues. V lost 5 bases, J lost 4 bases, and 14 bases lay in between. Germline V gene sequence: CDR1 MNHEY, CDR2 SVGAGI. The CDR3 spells CASSDDWGSTEAFF. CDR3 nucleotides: TGTGCCAGCAGTGACGATTGGGGGAGCACTGAAGCTTTCTTT.

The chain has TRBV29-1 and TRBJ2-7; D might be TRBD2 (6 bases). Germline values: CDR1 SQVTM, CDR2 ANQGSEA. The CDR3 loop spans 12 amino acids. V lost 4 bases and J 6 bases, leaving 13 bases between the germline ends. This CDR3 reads CSVVTSSGEQYF. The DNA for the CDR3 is TGCAGCGTTGTAACTAGCTCGGGCGAGCAGTACTTC.

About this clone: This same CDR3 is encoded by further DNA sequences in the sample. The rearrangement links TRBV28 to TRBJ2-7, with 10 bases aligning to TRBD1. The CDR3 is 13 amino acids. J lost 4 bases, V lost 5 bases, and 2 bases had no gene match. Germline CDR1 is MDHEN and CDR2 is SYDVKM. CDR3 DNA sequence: TGTGCCAGCAGTCCGGGACAGGGGTACGAGCAGTACTTC. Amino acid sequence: CASSPGQGYEQYF.

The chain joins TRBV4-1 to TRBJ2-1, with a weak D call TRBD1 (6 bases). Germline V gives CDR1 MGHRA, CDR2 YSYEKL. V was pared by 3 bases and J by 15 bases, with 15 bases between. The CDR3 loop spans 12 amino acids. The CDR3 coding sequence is TGCGCCAGCAGCCATCTTCAGGGGATGAGGTTCTTC. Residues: CASSHLQGMRFF.

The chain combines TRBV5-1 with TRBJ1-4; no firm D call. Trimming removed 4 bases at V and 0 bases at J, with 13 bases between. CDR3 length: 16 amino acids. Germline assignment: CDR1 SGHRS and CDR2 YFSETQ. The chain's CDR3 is CASSLLAGATNEKLFF. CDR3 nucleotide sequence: TGCGCCAGCAGCCTCTTAGCGGGCGCAACTAATGAAAAACTGTTTTTT. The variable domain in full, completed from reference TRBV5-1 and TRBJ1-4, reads KAGVTQTPRYLIKTRGQQVTLSCSPISGHRSVSWYQQTPGQGLQFLFEYFSETQRNKGNFPGRFSGRQFSNSRSEMNVSTLELGDSALYLCASSLLAGATNEKLFFGSGTQLSVL.

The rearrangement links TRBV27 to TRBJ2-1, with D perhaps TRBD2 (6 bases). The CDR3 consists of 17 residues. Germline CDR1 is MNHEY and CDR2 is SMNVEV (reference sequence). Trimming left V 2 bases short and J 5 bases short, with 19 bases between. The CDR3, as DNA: TGTGCCAGCAGTTTAGGGGTGTGGGGGGATCTGAACAATGAGCAGTTCTTC. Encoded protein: CASSLGVWGDLNNEQFF.

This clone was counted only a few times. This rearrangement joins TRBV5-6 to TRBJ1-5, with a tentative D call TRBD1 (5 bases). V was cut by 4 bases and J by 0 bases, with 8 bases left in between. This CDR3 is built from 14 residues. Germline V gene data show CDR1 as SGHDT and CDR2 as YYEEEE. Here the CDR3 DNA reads TGTGCCAGCAGCGCAGGGTATAGCAATCAGCCCCAGCATTTT. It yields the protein CASSAGYSNQPQHF.

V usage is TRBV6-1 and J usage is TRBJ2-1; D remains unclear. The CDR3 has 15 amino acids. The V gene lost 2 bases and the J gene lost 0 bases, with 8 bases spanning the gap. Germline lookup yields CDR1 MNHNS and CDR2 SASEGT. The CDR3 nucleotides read TGTGCCAGCAGTGAACGAGCGAGCTCCTACAATGAGCAGTTCTTC. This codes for CASSERASSYNEQFF.

The DNA of the CDR3 is TGTGCCAGCAGCTTAGCTTCGGAGGGCGGGAACGAGCAGTACTTC. Its translation is CASSLASEGGNEQYF. V usage is TRBV7-8 and J usage is TRBJ2-7, with D possibly being TRBD2 (6 bases). The CDR3 length is 15 residues. Germline V gene lookup returns CDR1 SGHVS and CDR2 FQNEAQ. The V end lost 0 bases, the J end lost 5 bases, and 14 bases lay between the germline ends.

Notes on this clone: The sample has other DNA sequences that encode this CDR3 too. CDR3 residues: CASSLGGNEQFF. The CDR3, as DNA: TGTGCCAGCAGCTTAGGCGGGAATGAGCAGTTCTTC. The chain employs TRBV5-6 and TRBJ2-1; tentative D call: TRBD2 (5 bases). Trimming cost V 2 bases and J 7 bases, with 7 bases left between them. The germline gives CDR1 SGHDT, CDR2 YYEEEE. CDR3 length: 12 residues.

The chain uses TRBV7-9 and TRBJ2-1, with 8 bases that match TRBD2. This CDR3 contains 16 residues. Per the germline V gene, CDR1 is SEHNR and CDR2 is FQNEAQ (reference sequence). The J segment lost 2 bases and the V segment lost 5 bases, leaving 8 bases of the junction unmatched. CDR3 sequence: CASSPAGGDTYNEQFF. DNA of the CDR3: TGTGCCAGCAGCCCAGCCGGGGGGGATACCTACAATGAGCAGTTCTTC. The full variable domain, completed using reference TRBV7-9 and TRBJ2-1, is DTGVSQNPRHKITKRGQNVTFRCDPISEHNRLYWYRQTLGQGPEFLTYFQNEAQLEKSRLLSDRFSAERPKGSFSTLEIQRTEQGDSAMYLCASSPAGGDTYNEQFFGPGTRLTVL.

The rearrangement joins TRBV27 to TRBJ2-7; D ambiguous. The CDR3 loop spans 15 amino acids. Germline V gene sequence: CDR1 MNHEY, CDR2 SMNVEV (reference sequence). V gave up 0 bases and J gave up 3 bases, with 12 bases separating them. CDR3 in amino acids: CASSLSGPRLYEQYF. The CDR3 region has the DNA TGTGCCAGCAGTTTATCGGGCCCTAGACTCTACGAGCAGTACTTC.